This T cell receptor beta chain was recorded in a study of blood T cell repertoires in COVID-19. Only in-frame clones appear in the TCRdb table, and some are missing; sequencing was by immunoSEQ multiplex PCR. The sample includes 85,000 to 110,000 clones, more than 85% of them seen just once. The TCR was taken from a human donor in a cohort sampled during active COVID-19. The sequenced sample was peripheral blood.

The CDR3 loop is CASSLGGGDTDTQYF. The CDR3 DNA reads as TGCGCCAGCAGCTTGGGCGGGGGGGACACAGATACGCAGTATTTT. V usage is TRBV5-1 and J usage is TRBJ2-3; 9 bases match TRBD2. Germline V gene sequence: CDR1 SGHRS, CDR2 YFSETQ. CDR3 length: 15 amino acids. After removal of 0 bases from V and 2 bases from J, the junction contained 1 base not matched to a gene.